A single sample gave rise to the 9 T cell receptor beta chains below, sequenced in a study of T and B cells in COVID-19 patients. TRB rearrangements were amplified by multiplex PCR with BIOMED2 TRB-A/B primers. TCRdb re-called the multiplex PCR reads through MiXCR, storing one row per CDR3 protein. The sample includes 8,000 to 10,000 distinct CDR3 sequences, approximately 30% seen only once; the top ten take 17%. Each TRB amplification used about 250-550 ng of genomic DNA from blood. Sequenced material: blood. All receptors derive from a human donor with active COVID-19.

By sample share, this clonotype is medium-sized (0.01 to 0.1%). The chain uses TRBV6-6 and TRBJ2-1; D ambiguous. The V gene lost 0 bases and the J gene lost 0 bases, with 6 bases spanning the gap. Germline CDR1 is MNHNY and CDR2 is SVGAGI (reference sequence). This CDR3 contains 15 residues. The CDR3 bases are TGTGCCAGCAGTTACTCGACCGTCTCCTACAATGAGCAGTTCTTC. Its translation: CASSYSTVSYNEQFF.

This clonotype is medium-sized in the sample. The chain couples TRBV12-3 or TRBV12-4 to TRBJ2-3; 16 bases align to TRBD2. With 5 bases clipped from V and 11 bases from J, the junction kept 7 bases outside the gene matches. The CDR3 totals 15 residues. CDR3 sequence (DNA): TGTGCCAGCAGTCGCGGGACTAGCGGGGGGGCTAAGCAGTATTTT. This codes for CASSRGTSGGAKQYF.

This clonotype is medium-sized (0.01 to 0.1%). This chain joins TRBV29-1 and TRBJ2-3; no clear D. CDR3 length equals 11 residues. Germline-derived CDR1 and CDR2 are SQVTM and ANQGSEA. V gave up 6 bases and J gave up 0 bases, with 4 bases separating them. Here the CDR3 DNA reads TGCAGCGTGACTAGCACAGATACGCAGTATTTT. Translating it yields CSVTSTDTQYF.

The CDR3 protein is CSARDRTGGYSPLHF. CDR3 nucleotide sequence: TGCAGTGCTAGAGATCGCACAGGGGGATACTCACCCCTCCACTTT. V is TRBV20-1 and J is TRBJ1-6; TRBD1 agrees at 8 bases. Germline V gene sequence: CDR1 DFQATT, CDR2 SNEGSKA (reference sequence). The V segment lost 0 bases and the J segment 10 bases; nucleotides outside the gene matches: 8. This CDR3 has 15 amino acids.

The chain uses TRBV20-1 and TRBJ2-5, with a tentative D call TRBD2 (6 bases). Trimming took off 5 bases at V and 5 bases at J, with 15 bases between the two ends. This CDR3 has 13 amino acids. Per the germline V gene, CDR1 is DFQATT and CDR2 is SNEGSKA (reference sequence). The CDR3 reads CSAGDSSGETQYF. DNA of the CDR3: TGCAGTGCTGGGGACTCCTCGGGGGAGACCCAGTACTTC.

The chain uses TRBV5-4 and TRBJ1-2, with TRBD1 matching over 10 bases. The CDR3 is 18 amino acids. V lost 5 bases, J lost 4 bases, and 17 bases stayed unmatched. Germline values: CDR1 SGHNT, CDR2 YYREEE (reference sequence). CDR3 in amino acids: CASSSDLGQGKTGYGYTF. CDR3 DNA sequence: TGTGCCAGCAGTTCCGACCTGGGACAGGGGAAAACGGGCTATGGCTACACCTTC.

V is TRBV5-4 and J is TRBJ2-6; maybe TRBD1 (5 bases). Trimming removed 5 bases from V and 4 bases from J, with 16 bases in between. This CDR3 spans 16 amino acids. Germline loops: CDR1 SGHNT, CDR2 YYREEE (reference sequence). DNA of the CDR3: TGTGCCAGCAGAGCGATAAGGGGCTCCGGGGCCAACGTCCTGACTTTC. This gives the protein CASRAIRGSGANVLTF.

The chain recombines TRBV19 with TRBJ2-5; TRBD2 is a possible D gene (7 bases). The CDR3 is made up of 15 amino acids. Germline V gene lookup returns CDR1 LNHDA and CDR2 SQIVND (reference sequence). The V gene lost 6 bases and the J gene lost 2 bases, with 16 bases spanning the gap. The CDR3 nucleotides are TGTGCCAGTAGCAATACCGGGGGGCCTCAAGAGACCCAGTACTTC. Its protein product is CASSNTGGPQETQYF.

In this sample, this clonotype is medium-sized. CDR3 nucleotide sequence: TGTGCCAGTAGCGGACAGGGGAAGAGTCGCTACACCTTC. Protein product: CASSGQGKSRYTF. The chain combines TRBV19 with TRBJ1-2; 9 bases line up with TRBD1. V gave up 6 bases and J gave up 9 bases; unmatched junction bases: 8. The CDR3 totals 13 residues. Germline V gives CDR1 LNHDA, CDR2 SQIVND (reference sequence).